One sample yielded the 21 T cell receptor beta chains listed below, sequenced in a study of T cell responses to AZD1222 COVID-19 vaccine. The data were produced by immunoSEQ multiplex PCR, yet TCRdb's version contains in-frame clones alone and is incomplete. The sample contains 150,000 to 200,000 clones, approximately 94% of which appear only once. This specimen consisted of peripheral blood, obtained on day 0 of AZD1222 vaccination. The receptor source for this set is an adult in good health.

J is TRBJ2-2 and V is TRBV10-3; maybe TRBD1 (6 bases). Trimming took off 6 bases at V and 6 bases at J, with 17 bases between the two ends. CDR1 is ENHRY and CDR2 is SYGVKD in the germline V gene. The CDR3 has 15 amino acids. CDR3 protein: CAISPEQGAAGELFF. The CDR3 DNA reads TGTGCCATCAGCCCTGAACAGGGTGCGGCCGGGGAGCTGTTTTTT.

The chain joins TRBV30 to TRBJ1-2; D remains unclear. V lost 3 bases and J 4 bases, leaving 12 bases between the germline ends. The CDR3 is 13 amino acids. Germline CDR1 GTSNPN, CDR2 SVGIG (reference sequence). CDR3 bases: TGTGCCTGGAGGGGGTGGAACGGCTATGGCTACACCTTC. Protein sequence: CAWRGWNGYGYTF.

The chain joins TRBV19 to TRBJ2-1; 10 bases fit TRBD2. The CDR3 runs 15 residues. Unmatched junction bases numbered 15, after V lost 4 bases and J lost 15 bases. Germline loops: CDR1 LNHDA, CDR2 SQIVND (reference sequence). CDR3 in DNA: TGTGCCAGTAGTACAGAACCCACTTTAGCGGGAGGCCTGTTCTTC. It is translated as CASSTEPTLAGGLFF.

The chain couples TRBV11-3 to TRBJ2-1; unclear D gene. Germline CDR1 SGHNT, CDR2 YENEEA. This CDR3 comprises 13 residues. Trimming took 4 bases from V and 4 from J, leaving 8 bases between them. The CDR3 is CASSSVGYNEQFF. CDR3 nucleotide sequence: TGTGCCAGCAGCTCCGTCGGATACAATGAGCAGTTCTTC.

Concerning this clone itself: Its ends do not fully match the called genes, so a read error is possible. This chain's CDR3 is CASSPVASLVF. The CDR3 bases are TGTGCCAGCTCACCAGTTGCGAGTTTGGTCTTC. The V call is TRBV18, the J call TRBJ2-1; no clear D gene. The CDR3 has 11 residues. The germline V gene has CDR1 KGHSH and CDR2 LQKENI.

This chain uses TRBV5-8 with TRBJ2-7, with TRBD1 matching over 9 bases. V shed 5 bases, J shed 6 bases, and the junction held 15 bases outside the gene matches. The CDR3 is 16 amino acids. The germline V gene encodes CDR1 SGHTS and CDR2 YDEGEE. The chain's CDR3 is CASRNWGGTGHSEQYF. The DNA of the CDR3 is TGTGCCAGCAGAAATTGGGGGGGGACAGGGCACTCCGAGCAGTACTTC.

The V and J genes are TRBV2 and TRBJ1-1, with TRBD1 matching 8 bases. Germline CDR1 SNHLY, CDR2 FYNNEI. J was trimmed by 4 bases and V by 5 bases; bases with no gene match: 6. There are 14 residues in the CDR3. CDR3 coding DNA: TGTGCCAGCAGTCCCGCAGGGGGCTTCACTGAAGCTTTCTTT. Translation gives CASSPAGGFTEAFF. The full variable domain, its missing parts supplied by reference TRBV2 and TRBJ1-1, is EPEVTQTPSHQVTQMGQEVILRCVPISNHLYFYWYRQILGQKVEFLVSFYNNEISEKSEIFDDQFSVERPDGSNFTLKIRSTKLEDSAMYFCASSPAGGFTEAFFGQGTRLTVV.

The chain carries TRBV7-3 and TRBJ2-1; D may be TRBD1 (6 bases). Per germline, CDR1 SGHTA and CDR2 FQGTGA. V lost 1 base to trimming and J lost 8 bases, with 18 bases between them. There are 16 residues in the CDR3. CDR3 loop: CASSLIGSGAAHEQFF. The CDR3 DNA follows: TGTGCCAGCAGCTTAATAGGGTCAGGGGCGGCCCATGAGCAGTTCTTC.

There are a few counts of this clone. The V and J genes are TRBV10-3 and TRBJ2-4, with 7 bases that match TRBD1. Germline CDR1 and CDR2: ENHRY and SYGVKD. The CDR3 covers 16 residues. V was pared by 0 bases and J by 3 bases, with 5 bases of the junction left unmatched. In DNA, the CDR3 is TGTGCCATCAGTGAGTCGACAGGGCGAGTCAAAAACATTCAGTACTTC. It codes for CAISESTGRVKNIQYF.

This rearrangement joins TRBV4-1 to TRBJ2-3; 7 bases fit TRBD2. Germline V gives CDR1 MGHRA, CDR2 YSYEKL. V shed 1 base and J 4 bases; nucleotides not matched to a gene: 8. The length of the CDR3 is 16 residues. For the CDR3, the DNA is TGCGCCAGCAGCCAAGCTCAGCGGGATGGTTCAGATACGCAGTATTTT. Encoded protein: CASSQAQRDGSDTQYF.

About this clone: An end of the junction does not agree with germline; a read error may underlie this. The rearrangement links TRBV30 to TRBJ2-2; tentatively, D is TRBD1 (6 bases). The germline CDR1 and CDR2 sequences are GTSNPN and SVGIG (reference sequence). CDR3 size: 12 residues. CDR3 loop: CAWSVTAGVLFF. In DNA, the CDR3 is TGTGCCTGGAGTGTAACCGCAGGGGTGCTGTTTTTT.

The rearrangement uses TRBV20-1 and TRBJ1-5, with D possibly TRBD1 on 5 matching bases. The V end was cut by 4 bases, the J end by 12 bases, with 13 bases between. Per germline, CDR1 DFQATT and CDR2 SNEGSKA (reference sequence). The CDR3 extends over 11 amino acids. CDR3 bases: TGCAGTGCTACCGGGACCGCTCACCAGCATTTT. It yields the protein CSATGTAHQHF.

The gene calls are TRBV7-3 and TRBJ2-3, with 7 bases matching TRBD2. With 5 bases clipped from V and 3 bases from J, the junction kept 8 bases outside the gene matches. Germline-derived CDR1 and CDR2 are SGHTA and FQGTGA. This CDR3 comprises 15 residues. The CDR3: CASSPRGDKTDTQYF. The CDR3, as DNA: TGTGCCAGCAGCCCTCGGGGGGATAAGACAGATACGCAGTATTTT.

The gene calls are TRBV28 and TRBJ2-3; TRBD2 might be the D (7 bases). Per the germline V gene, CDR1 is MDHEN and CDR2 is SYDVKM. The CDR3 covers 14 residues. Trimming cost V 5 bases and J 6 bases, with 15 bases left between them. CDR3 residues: CASSRGAGVDTQYF. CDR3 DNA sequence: TGTGCCAGCAGTCGGGGGGCGGGAGTGGATACGCAGTATTTT. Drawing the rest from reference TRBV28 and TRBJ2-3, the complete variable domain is DVKVTQSSRYLVKRTGEKVFLECVQDMDHENMFWYRQDPGLGLRLIYFSYDVKMKEKGDIPEGYSVSREKKERFSLILESASTNQTSMYLCASSRGAGVDTQYFGPGTRLTVL.

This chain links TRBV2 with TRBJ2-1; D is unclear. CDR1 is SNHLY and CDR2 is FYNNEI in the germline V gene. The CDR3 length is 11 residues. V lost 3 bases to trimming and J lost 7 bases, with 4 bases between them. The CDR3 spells CASSEKNEQFF. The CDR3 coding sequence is TGTGCCAGCAGTGAGAAGAATGAGCAGTTCTTC.

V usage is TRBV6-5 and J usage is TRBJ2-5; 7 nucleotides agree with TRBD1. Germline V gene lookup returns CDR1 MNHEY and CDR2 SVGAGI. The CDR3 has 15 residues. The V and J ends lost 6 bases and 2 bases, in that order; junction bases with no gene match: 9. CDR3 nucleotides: TGTGCCAGCAGCCCCCAGGGGGTAACGCAAGAGACCCAGTACTTC. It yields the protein CASSPQGVTQETQYF.

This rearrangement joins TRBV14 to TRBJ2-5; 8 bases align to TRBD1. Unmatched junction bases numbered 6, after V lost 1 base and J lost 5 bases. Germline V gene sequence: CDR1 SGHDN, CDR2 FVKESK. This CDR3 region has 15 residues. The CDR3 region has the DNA TGTGCCAGCAGCCAAGGACAGGGGTACGGGGAGACCCAGTACTTC. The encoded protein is CASSQGQGYGETQYF.

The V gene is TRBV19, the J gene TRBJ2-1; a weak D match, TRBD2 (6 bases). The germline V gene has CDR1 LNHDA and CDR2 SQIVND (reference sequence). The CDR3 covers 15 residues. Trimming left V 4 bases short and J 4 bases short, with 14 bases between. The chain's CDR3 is CASSRTISEYNEQFF. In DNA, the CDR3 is TGTGCCAGTAGTAGGACTATTTCGGAGTACAATGAGCAGTTCTTC.

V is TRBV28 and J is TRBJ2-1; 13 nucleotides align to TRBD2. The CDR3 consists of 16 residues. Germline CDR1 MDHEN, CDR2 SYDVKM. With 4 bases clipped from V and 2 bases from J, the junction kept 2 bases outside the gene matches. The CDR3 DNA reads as TGTGCCAGCAGTTCGGGGACTAGCGGGACCTACAATGAGCAGTTCTTC. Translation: CASSSGTSGTYNEQFF.

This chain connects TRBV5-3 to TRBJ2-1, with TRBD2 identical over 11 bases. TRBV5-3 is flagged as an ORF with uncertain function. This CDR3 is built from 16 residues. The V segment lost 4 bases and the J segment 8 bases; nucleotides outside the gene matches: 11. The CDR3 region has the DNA TGTGCCAGAAGCCCCCCCACTAGCGGGAGTGGTGATGAGCAGTTCTTC. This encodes CARSPPTSGSGDEQFF.

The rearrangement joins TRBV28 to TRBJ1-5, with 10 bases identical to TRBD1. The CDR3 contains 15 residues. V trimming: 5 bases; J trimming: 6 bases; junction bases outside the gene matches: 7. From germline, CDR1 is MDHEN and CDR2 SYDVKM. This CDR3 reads CASSPIGQGGQPQHF. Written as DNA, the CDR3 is TGTGCCAGCAGTCCAATAGGACAGGGGGGTCAGCCCCAGCATTTT.